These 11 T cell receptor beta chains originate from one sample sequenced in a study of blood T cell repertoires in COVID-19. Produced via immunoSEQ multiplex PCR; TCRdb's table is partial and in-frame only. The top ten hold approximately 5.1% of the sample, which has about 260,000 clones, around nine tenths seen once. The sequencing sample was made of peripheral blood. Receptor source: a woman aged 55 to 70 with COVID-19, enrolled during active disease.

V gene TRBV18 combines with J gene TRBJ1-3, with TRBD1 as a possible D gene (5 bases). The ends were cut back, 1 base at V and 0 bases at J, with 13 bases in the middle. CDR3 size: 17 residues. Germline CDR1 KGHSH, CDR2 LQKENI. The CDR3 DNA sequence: TGTGCCAGCTCACCACGCGGTGGGGGGTCCTCTGGAAACACCATATATTTT. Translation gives CASSPRGGGSSGNTIYF.

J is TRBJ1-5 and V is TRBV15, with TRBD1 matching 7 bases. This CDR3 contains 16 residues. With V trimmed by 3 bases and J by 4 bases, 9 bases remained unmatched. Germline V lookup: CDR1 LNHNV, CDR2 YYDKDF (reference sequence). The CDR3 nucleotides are TGTGCCACCAGCAGGGACCCAGGGACAGTAAATCAGCCCCAGCATTTT. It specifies CATSRDPGTVNQPQHF.

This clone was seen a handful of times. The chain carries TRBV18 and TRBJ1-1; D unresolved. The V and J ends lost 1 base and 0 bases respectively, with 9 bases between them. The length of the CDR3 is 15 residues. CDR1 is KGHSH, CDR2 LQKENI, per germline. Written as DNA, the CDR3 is TGTGCCAGCTCACCACTGGTACTACTGAACACTGAAGCTTTCTTT. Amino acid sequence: CASSPLVLLNTEAFF.

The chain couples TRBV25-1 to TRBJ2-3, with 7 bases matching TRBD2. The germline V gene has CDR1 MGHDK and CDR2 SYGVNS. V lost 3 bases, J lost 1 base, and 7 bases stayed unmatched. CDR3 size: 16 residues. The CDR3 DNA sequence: TGTGCCAGCAGTGATACGCTAGCGGCTCGCACAGATACGCAGTATTTT. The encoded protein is CASSDTLAARTDTQYF.

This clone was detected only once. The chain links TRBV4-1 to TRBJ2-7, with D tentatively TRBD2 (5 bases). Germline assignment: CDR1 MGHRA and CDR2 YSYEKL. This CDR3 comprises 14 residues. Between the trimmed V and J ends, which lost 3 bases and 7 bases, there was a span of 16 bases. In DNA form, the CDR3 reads TGCGCCAGCAGCCATCCCGGGGTCAGCAGGGAGCAGTACTTC. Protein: CASSHPGVSREQYF.

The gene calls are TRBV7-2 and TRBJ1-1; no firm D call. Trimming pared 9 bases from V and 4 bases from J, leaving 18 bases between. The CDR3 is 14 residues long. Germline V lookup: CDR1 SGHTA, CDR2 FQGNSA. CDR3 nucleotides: TGTGCCAGTAGCCTCCGTTTTGGGCTCACTGAAGCTTTCTTT. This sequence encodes CASSLRFGLTEAFF.

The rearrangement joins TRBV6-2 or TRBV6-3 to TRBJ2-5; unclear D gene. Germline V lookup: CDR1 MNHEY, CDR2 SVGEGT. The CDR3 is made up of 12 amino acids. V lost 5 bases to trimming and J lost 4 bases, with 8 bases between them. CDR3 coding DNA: TGTGCCAGCAGTGCGTGGAGAGAGACCCAGTACTTC. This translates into CASSAWRETQYF.

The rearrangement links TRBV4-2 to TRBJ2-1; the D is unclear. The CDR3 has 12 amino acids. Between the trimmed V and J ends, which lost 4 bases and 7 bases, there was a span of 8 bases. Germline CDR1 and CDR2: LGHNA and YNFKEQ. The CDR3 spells CASSPHTNEQFF. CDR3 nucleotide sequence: TGTGCCAGCAGCCCGCACACGAATGAGCAGTTCTTC.

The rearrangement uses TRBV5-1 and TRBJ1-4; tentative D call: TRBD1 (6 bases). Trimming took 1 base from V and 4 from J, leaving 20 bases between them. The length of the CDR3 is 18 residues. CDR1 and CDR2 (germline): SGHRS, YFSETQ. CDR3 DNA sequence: TGCGCCAGCAGCTTGCATCGGGCAGGGATAGGGGGTAATGAAAAACTGTTTTTT. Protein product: CASSLHRAGIGGNEKLFF.

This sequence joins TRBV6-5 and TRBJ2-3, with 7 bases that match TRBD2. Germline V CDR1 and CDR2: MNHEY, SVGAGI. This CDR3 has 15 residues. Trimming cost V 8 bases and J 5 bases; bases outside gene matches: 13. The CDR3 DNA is TGTGCCAGCCACCCCAGGACTAGGGTGGGAGATACGCAGTATTTT. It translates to CASHPRTRVGDTQYF.

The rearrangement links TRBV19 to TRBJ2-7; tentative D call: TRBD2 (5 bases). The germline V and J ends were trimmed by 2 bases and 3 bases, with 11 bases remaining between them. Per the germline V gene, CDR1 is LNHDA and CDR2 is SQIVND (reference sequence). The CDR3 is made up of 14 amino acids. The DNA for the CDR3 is TGTGCCAGTAGTATACAAGGCCGGGGCTACGAGCAGTACTTC. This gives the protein CASSIQGRGYEQYF.